The clone carrying this T cell receptor (beta chain) was detected only once. What it binds is unknown. This entry belongs to a study of CD8+ T cells in alopecia areata. RNA extraction and reverse transcription yielded cDNA as sequencing template. Profiling relied on immunoSEQ multiplex PCR, and the TCRdb table lists in-frame clones only, not all of them. Seen here are 150,000 to 200,000 clones, approximately 67% observed once, and the top ten hold about 1.3%. The sample's treatment: oral pan-JAK inhibitor, 5-10 mg twice daily. From alopecia areata patients, lesional scalp punch biopsies and peripheral blood were collected. Findings of the study overall: Scalp lesions, especially in alopecia totalis/universalis, had higher clonality than normal scalp. In blood and scalp, many expanded lesional clones persisted during tofacitinib.

This sequence was found in a human donor with alopecia areata. Sequenced here: CD4+ T cells sorted from blood, sampled around week 50, from a patient treated with tofacitinib.

The CDR3 sequence: CASSQDRGSPLHF. The CDR3 bases are TGCGCCAGCAGCCAGGACAGGGGTTCACCCCTCCACTTT. The chain links TRBV5-1 to TRBJ1-6; 9 bases match TRBD1. This CDR3 has 13 amino acids. Germline V CDR1 and CDR2: SGHRS, YFSETQ. J lost 9 bases, V lost 4 bases, and 2 bases had no gene match. Complete variable domain (other parts from reference TRBV5-1 and TRBJ1-6): KAGVTQTPRYLIKTRGQQVTLSCSPISGHRSVSWYQQTPGQGLQFLFEYFSETQRNKGNFPGRFSGRQFSNSRSEMNVSTLELGDSALYLCASSQDRGSPLHFGNGTRLTVT.